Below, one TCR beta chain is given with its context. The antigen is not known. The junction departs from germline at one end; a sequencing error may be responsible. The data were obtained in a study of long-term antiretroviral therapy in people with HIV. Regarding the study as a whole: Diversity remained lower than transplant donor controls, even though it increased after ART.

This CDR3 has 11 residues. Germline-derived CDR1 and CDR2 are WNHNN and SYGVQD (reference sequence). Survey level was the resolution at which the v3.0 immunoSEQ assay ran. The protocol was immunoSEQ multiplex PCR, while the TCRdb copy is restricted to in-frame clones and leaves out a portion. Of 15,000 to 20,000 clones listed, 60% to 85% are singletons. This specimen consisted of unsorted PBMCs, obtained 2.3 years after starting antiretroviral therapy. This receptor was obtained from a woman aged 40 to 49 with HIV. V is TRBV10-1 and J is TRBJ1-1, with unresolved D. The CDR3 here is CASSDKTWTFF. DNA of the CDR3: TGCGCCAGCAGTGATAAGACATGGACTTTTTTT.